The 8 T cell receptor beta chains below all came from one sample that was sequenced in a study of neurological immune-mediated disorders. One entry per CDR3 protein, called by TCRdb with MiXCR from the 5' RACE reads. Of under 50,000 distinct CDR3 sequences listed, around 10% are singletons. Sample: CD4+ T cells from blood. Receptors originate from a woman in her twenties or thirties with HTLV-1-associated myelopathy (HAM/TSP).

The V and J genes are TRBV6-5 and TRBJ2-6; no reliable D call. The germline V and J ends were trimmed by 6 bases and 1 base, with 4 bases remaining between them. Germline values: CDR1 MNHEY, CDR2 SVGAGI. The CDR3 runs 13 residues. CDR3 nucleotide sequence: TGTGCCAGCAGGCCTTCTGGGGCCAACGTCCTGACTTTC. It is translated as CASRPSGANVLTF.

This clonotype has at least ten counts. The chain joins TRBV9 to TRBJ2-1; D might be TRBD1 (6 bases). This CDR3 is built from 15 residues. The V and J ends lost 0 bases and 3 bases respectively, with 10 bases between them. Germline CDR1 SGDLS, CDR2 YYNGEE. CDR3 in DNA: TGTGCCAGCAGCGTAGGACAGGAGTACTACAATGAGCAGTTCTTC. Amino acids: CASSVGQEYYNEQFF.

This clonotype was counted many times. Sequence at one end of the junction differs from germline and may be a read error. This chain joins TRBV24-1 and TRBJ2-3, with TRBD1 matching 9 bases. Germline lookup yields CDR1 KGHDR and CDR2 SFDVKD. CDR3 length: 14 amino acids. As DNA, the CDR3 is TGTGCCACCAGTGATTCAGGACCGGGACAGGGTCGGTCTTTT. Its translation is CATSDSGPGQGRSF.

This clonotype showed up many times. This chain uses TRBV20-1 with TRBJ1-6; D is undetermined. Looked up from germline, CDR1 is DFQATT and CDR2 is SNEGSKA (reference sequence). V was cut by 0 bases and J by 7 bases, with 13 bases left in between. There are 15 residues in the CDR3. The DNA for the CDR3 is TGCAGTGCTAGAGATTCGGCGGTTGGCAATTCACCCCTCCACTTT. Translating gives CSARDSAVGNSPLHF.

Many counts were recorded for this clonotype. The chain joins TRBV29-1 to TRBJ2-2, with D possibly being TRBD1 (6 bases). Trimming removed 3 bases at V and 2 bases at J, with 10 bases between. Per the germline V gene, CDR1 is SQVTM and CDR2 is ANQGSEA. CDR3 length equals 14 residues. CDR3 sequence (DNA): TGCAGCGTTGATCAGGGGCCTAACACCGGGGAGCTGTTTTTT. Protein sequence: CSVDQGPNTGELFF.

The sample holds many counts of this clonotype. The chain links TRBV29-1 to TRBJ1-1; 9 bases align to TRBD1. The V gene's germline CDR1 is SQVTM and CDR2 ANQGSEA. The CDR3 totals 12 residues. The junction had 6 bases not matched to a gene; V was cut back by 6 bases and J by 7 bases. The CDR3 sequence: CSVQTGGVEAFF. As DNA, the CDR3 is TGCAGCGTGCAGACAGGGGGGGTTGAAGCTTTCTTT.

This clonotype was detected many times. The chain combines TRBV20-1 with TRBJ1-5, with D uncertain. This CDR3 is built from 13 residues. The germline V gene encodes CDR1 DFQATT and CDR2 SNEGSKA (reference sequence). Trimming removed 4 bases from V and 7 bases from J, with 14 bases in between. The CDR3 sequence: CSAITRFQQPQHF. Written as DNA, the CDR3 is TGCAGTGCTATAACCAGGTTCCAACAGCCCCAGCATTTT.

Many counts were recorded for this clonotype. CDR3: CASSFGLAGGSAYNEQFF. The CDR3 nucleotides are TGTGCCAGCAGCTTCGGACTAGCGGGGGGTTCCGCCTACAATGAGCAGTTCTTC. This chain links TRBV5-8 with TRBJ2-1, with 14 bases identical to TRBD2. Germline loops: CDR1 SGHTS, CDR2 YDEGEE. CDR3 length: 18 residues. The V segment lost 2 bases and the J segment 2 bases; nucleotides outside the gene matches: 6. The whole variable domain, remainder taken from reference TRBV5-8 and TRBJ2-1, is EAGVTQSPTHLIKTRGQQATLRCSPISGHTSVYWYQQALGLGLQFLLWYDEGEERNRGNFPPRFSGRQFPNYSSELNVNALELEDSALYLCASSFGLAGGSAYNEQFFGPGTRLTVL.